This TCR beta chain stems from a study of blood T cell repertoires in COVID-19. Study-wide context: Whether acute or convalescent, the COVID-19 samples came from the United States, Italy and Spain. PBMCs, B-cell-depleted T cells, or T cells provided the cDNA or gDNA that made up the material.

In germline, CDR1 is MGHDK, CDR2 SYGVNS. This CDR3 region has 15 residues. Unmatched junction bases numbered 5, after V lost 3 bases and J lost 2 bases. Produced via immunoSEQ multiplex PCR; TCRdb's table is partial and in-frame only. Found here are some 200,000 clones, around 86% of them singletons; the top ten hold 4% to 4.5%. The receptor's source is a man in his fifties or sixties with acute or convalescent COVID-19. The rearrangement links TRBV25-1 to TRBJ2-5, with 8 nucleotides matching TRBD1. Source material: peripheral blood. The CDR3 is CASSDPRQGQETQYF. The CDR3 DNA reads as TGTGCCAGCAGTGATCCTAGACAGGGGCAAGAGACCCAGTACTTC.